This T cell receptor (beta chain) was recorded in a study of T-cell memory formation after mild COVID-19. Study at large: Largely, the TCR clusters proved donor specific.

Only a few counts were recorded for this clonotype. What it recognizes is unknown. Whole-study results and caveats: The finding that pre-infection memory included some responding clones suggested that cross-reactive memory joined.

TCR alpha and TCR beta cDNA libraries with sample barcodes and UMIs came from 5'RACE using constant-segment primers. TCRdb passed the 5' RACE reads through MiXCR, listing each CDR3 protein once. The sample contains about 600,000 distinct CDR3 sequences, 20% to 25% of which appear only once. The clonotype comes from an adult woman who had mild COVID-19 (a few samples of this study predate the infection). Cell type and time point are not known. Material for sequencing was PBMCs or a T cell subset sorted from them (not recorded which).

The CDR3 loop is CASSPDRVGTDTQYF. The CDR3, as DNA: TGTGCCAGCAGCCCTGACAGGGTCGGCACAGATACGCAGTATTTT. This chain links TRBV7-2 with TRBJ2-3; 7 bases line up with TRBD1. V trimming: 5 bases; J trimming: 1 base; junction bases outside the gene matches: 6. The CDR3 extends over 15 amino acids. In germline, CDR1 is SGHTA, CDR2 FQGNSA.